The 7 T cell receptor beta chains reported below all come from one sample, sequenced in a study of cytotoxic CD8 clonotypes in ibrutinib-treated CLL. Generated by immunoSEQ multiplex PCR, the TCRdb table keeps only in-frame clones and is missing some. The data show more than 200,000 clones, with roughly 70% seen just once and approximately 15% held by the top ten. This sample comprised PBMCs, obtained after 24 months of ibrutinib treatment. Every receptor here comes from a human donor with chronic lymphocytic leukemia.

The rearrangement uses TRBV4-1 and TRBJ2-3; D remains ambiguous. The CDR3 contains 14 residues. The V end was cut by 1 base, the J end by 2 bases, with 7 bases between. Looked up from germline, CDR1 is MGHRA and CDR2 is YSYEKL. The CDR3 nucleotides are TGCGCCAGCAGCCAAGGCCTCAACACAGATACGCAGTATTTT. It encodes CASSQGLNTDTQYF.

V usage is TRBV10-2 and J usage is TRBJ2-1; D is perhaps TRBD2 (7 bases). The CDR3 totals 17 residues. The ends were cut back, 0 bases at V and 3 bases at J, with 15 bases in the middle. CDR1 and CDR2 (germline): WSHSY, SAAADI. CDR3 coding DNA: TGCGCCAGCAGTGAGTCGAGGGGGGAGGGCCGCTACAATGAGCAGTTCTTC. It is translated as CASSESRGEGRYNEQFF.

The table lists this clone with a few counts. V usage is TRBV11-2 and J usage is TRBJ1-5; the D is unclear. Trimming took 5 bases from V and 5 from J, leaving 10 bases between them. Looked up from germline, CDR1 is SGHAT and CDR2 is FQNNGV. The CDR3 extends over 13 amino acids. CDR3 sequence (DNA): TGTGCCAGCAGCCGCAGTGCCGATCAGCCCCAGCATTTT. Residues: CASSRSADQPQHF. The full variable domain, in which reference TRBV11-2 and TRBJ1-5 provide the parts outside the CDR3, is EAGVAQSPRYKIIEKRQSVAFWCNPISGHATLYWYQQILGQGPKLLIQFQNNGVVDDSQLPKDRFSAERLKGVDSTLKIQPAKLEDSAVYLCASSRSADQPQHFGDGTRLSIL.

V gene TRBV27 combines with J gene TRBJ2-6, with 9 bases that match TRBD1. The CDR3 spans 17 residues. Trimming at V came to 2 bases and at J to 0 bases, leaving 2 bases not matched to a gene. Germline assignment: CDR1 MNHEY and CDR2 SMNVEV (reference sequence). Written as DNA, the CDR3 is TGTGCCAGCAGTTTAACAGGGGGCCGCTCTGGGGCCAACGTCCTGACTTTC. Its protein product is CASSLTGGRSGANVLTF.

This clone was observed a few times. The chain carries TRBV5-1 and TRBJ2-7; unclear D gene. Trimming shortened V by 0 bases and J by 3 bases, and 7 bases separated the two germline ends. This CDR3 has 13 residues. CDR1 and CDR2 (germline): SGHRS, YFSETQ. The CDR3 reads CASSLDTYYEQYF. In nucleotides, the CDR3 is TGCGCCAGCAGCTTGGACACCTACTACGAGCAGTACTTC.

This clone was detected a few times. This chain links TRBV27 with TRBJ2-7; D is ambiguous. Deletions cut 0 bases from V and 4 bases from J, with 10 bases between. CDR3 length: 14 amino acids. Germline CDR1 reads MNHEY; CDR2 reads SMNVEV (reference sequence). CDR3 in DNA: TGTGCCAGCAGTTTATCGTACCAACGTTACGAGCAGTACTTC. It is translated as CASSLSYQRYEQYF.

This sequence joins TRBV6-5 and TRBJ2-7; the D gene is possibly TRBD1 (6 bases). Germline loops: CDR1 MNHEY, CDR2 SVGAGI. V dropped 10 bases and J dropped 5 bases, with 15 bases sitting between them. The CDR3 totals 12 residues. The CDR3 sequence is CAIQQGPNEQYF. CDR3 sequence (DNA): TGTGCCATCCAACAGGGACCCAACGAGCAGTACTTC.